Listed here are 7 T cell receptor beta chains from one sample, sequenced in a study of Graves' ophthalmopathy and Graves' hyperthyroidism. RNA transcripts were the template, and TCR beta CDR3 regions were amplified from them. The library came from an HTBI-primed first-round RT-PCR and a second-round multiplex PCR. TCRdb re-called the multiplex PCR reads with MiXCR, one entry per CDR3 protein. The repertoire includes roughly 350,000 distinct CDR3 sequences, 17% of them detected once, and roughly 2.6% sits in the top ten. The sample taken for sequencing was peripheral blood. These receptors all come from an adult woman with stable Graves' hyperthyroidism.

This clonotype was picked up many times. The chain combines TRBV11-2 with TRBJ1-1; the match to TRBD1 covers 9 bases. Germline CDR1 SGHAT, CDR2 FQNNGV. This CDR3 is 14 amino acids long. The trim removed 3 bases at V and 4 bases at J, leaving 3 bases unmatched. CDR3 residues: CASSFDRGSTEAFF. The CDR3 nucleotides read TGTGCCAGCAGCTTCGACAGGGGGAGCACTGAAGCTTTCTTT.

This clonotype has at least ten counts. The chain carries TRBV20-1 and TRBJ1-2, with D hard to call. The germline V gene encodes CDR1 DFQATT and CDR2 SNEGSKA (reference sequence). V lost 6 bases, J lost 6 bases, and 20 bases lay in between. This CDR3 is 14 amino acids long. The CDR3: CSALRTGRVDGYTF. The CDR3 DNA reads as TGCAGTGCCCTTCGGACGGGCCGGGTGGATGGCTACACCTTC.

J is TRBJ2-2 and V is TRBV2; TRBD1 is a possible D gene (6 bases). Germline values: CDR1 SNHLY, CDR2 FYNNEI. V was trimmed by 3 bases and J by 7 bases, leaving 12 bases between them. The CDR3 spans 14 residues. CDR3 loop: CASSDRTAIGELFF. The CDR3 nucleotides read TGTGCCAGCAGTGATAGGACAGCCATCGGGGAGCTGTTTTTT.

This clonotype was found many times. The CDR3 DNA is TGCGCCAGCAGCCTGGACCCGGGACTAGCGGGACTCGAGCAGTACTTC. Protein product: CASSLDPGLAGLEQYF. The chain employs TRBV4-1 and TRBJ2-7; 13 nucleotides agree with TRBD2. The CDR3 loop spans 16 amino acids. After removal of 4 bases from V and 6 bases from J, the junction contained 9 bases not matched to a gene. Looked up from germline, CDR1 is MGHRA and CDR2 is YSYEKL.

This rearrangement joins TRBV6-1 to TRBJ1-2; 8 bases are a match to TRBD1. The germline V gene has CDR1 MNHNS and CDR2 SASEGT. This CDR3 contains 13 residues. The J segment lost 7 bases and the V segment lost 6 bases, leaving 7 bases of the junction unmatched. CDR3 sequence (DNA): TGTGCCAGCAGAGCGACAGGGGTTCTTGGCTACACCTTC. It is translated as CASRATGVLGYTF.

This clonotype occurred many times. V is TRBV29-1 and J is TRBJ1-1; D gene ambiguous. Germline CDR1 SQVTM, CDR2 ANQGSEA. V lost 4 bases and J lost 0, with 12 bases in between. This CDR3 comprises 14 residues. As DNA, the CDR3 is TGCAGCGTTGTTGGGGTAGATATGAACACTGAAGCTTTCTTT. It encodes CSVVGVDMNTEAFF.

There are many counts of this clonotype. The genes are TRBV10-3 and TRBJ2-4; TRBD1 aligns across 8 bases. Germline-derived CDR1 and CDR2 are ENHRY and SYGVKD. The CDR3 is 15 residues long. After removal of 3 bases from V and 8 bases from J, the junction contained 9 bases not matched to a gene. The CDR3 region has the DNA TGTGCCATCAGTGATGGACAGGGACGGATGGACATTCAGTACTTC. Translation gives CAISDGQGRMDIQYF.